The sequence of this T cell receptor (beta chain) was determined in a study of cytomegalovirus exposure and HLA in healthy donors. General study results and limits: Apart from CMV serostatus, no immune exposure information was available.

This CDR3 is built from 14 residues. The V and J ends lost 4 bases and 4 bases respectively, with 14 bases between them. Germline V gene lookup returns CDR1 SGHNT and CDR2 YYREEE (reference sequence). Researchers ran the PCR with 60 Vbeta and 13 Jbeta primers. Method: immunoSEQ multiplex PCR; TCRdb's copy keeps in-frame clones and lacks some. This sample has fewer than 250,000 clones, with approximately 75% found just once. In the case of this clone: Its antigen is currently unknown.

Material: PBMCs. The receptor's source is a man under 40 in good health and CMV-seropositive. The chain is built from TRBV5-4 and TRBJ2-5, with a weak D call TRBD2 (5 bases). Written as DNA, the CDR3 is TGTGCCAGCAGCCCGGCGGGCGGCCTAGAGACCCAGTACTTC. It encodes CASSPAGGLETQYF.